One sample yielded the 29 T cell receptor beta chains listed below, sequenced in a study of cytomegalovirus exposure and HLA in healthy donors. Assay: immunoSEQ multiplex PCR; the TCRdb copy retains only in-frame clones and omits some. The sample includes tens of thousands of clones, 84% of them seen just once. Sequenced input: PBMCs. The receptors stem from a woman younger than 30 in good health and CMV-seropositive.

This chain connects TRBV6-1 to TRBJ2-5, with 7 positions matching TRBD1. The germline CDR1 and CDR2 sequences are MNHNS and SASEGT. The junction had 13 bases not matched to a gene; V was cut back by 7 bases and J by 5 bases. The CDR3 loop spans 15 amino acids. CDR3 region: CASTQFRQGRETQYF. In DNA form, the CDR3 reads TGTGCCAGCACCCAGTTCCGACAGGGTAGGGAGACCCAGTACTTC.

The chain combines TRBV23-1 with TRBJ1-2; D uncertain. TRBV23-1 is reported as an ORF; its role is uncertain. Trimming left V 0 bases short and J 4 bases short, with 9 bases between. The CDR3 spans 14 residues. CDR3 in amino acids: CASSQSLYSYGYTF. DNA for the CDR3: TGCGCCAGCAGTCAATCGCTTTATAGCTATGGCTACACCTTC.

The CDR3 coding sequence is TGTGCCAGTACCCCGACAGGGCAGAACTATGGCTACACCTTC. Amino acid sequence: CASTPTGQNYGYTF. This chain connects TRBV19 to TRBJ1-2, with 7 positions matching TRBD1. CDR1 is LNHDA and CDR2 is SQIVND in the germline V gene (reference sequence). V was pared by 7 bases and J by 2 bases, with 7 bases of the junction left unmatched. The CDR3 is made up of 14 amino acids.

The gene calls are TRBV6-5 and TRBJ2-5; D is possibly TRBD1 (6 bases). CDR3 length equals 14 residues. Trimming removed 6 bases from V and 0 bases from J, with 11 bases in between. Germline CDR1 reads MNHEY; CDR2 reads SVGAGI. The CDR3 DNA sequence: TGTGCCAGCAGGGGAAGGGGGTACCAAGAGACCCAGTACTTC. Translation: CASRGRGYQETQYF.

This clone was observed once. The chain joins TRBV10-1 to TRBJ2-2; TRBD2 agrees at 8 bases. Germline V gives CDR1 WNHNN, CDR2 SYGVQD (reference sequence). Losses at the gene ends were 5 bases for V and 2 bases for J; bases not matched to a gene: 1. This CDR3 region has 14 residues. Here the CDR3 reads CASSSGGNTGELFF. CDR3 DNA: TGCGCCAGCAGTAGCGGGGGTAACACCGGGGAGCTGTTTTTT.

The chain recombines TRBV11-2 with TRBJ2-7; D perhaps matches TRBD2 (5 bases). Germline values: CDR1 SGHAT, CDR2 FQNNGV. This CDR3 has 14 residues. V lost 6 bases, J lost 5 bases, and 17 bases lay in between. The CDR3 region is CASRSSGVRDEQYF. CDR3 DNA sequence: TGTGCCAGCAGGTCGTCCGGGGTTAGGGACGAGCAGTACTTC.

This chain connects TRBV28 to TRBJ2-7; 9 bases match TRBD2. This CDR3 is built from 17 residues. The germline gives CDR1 MDHEN, CDR2 SYDVKM. With V trimmed by 6 bases and J by 1 base, 13 bases remained unmatched. CDR3 sequence reads: CASSQGRGGPRSYEQYF. The CDR3, as DNA: TGTGCCAGCAGCCAAGGGCGGGGGGGCCCGCGATCCTACGAGCAGTACTTC. The complete variable domain, with remaining parts taken from reference TRBV28 and TRBJ2-7, reads DVKVTQSSRYLVKRTGEKVFLECVQDMDHENMFWYRQDPGLGLRLIYFSYDVKMKEKGDIPEGYSVSREKKERFSLILESASTNQTSMYLCASSQGRGGPRSYEQYFGPGTRLTVT.

The V and J genes are TRBV9 and TRBJ2-7; 7 nucleotides match TRBD1. CDR1 is SGDLS, CDR2 YYNGEE, per germline. With V trimmed by 3 bases and J by 3 bases, 3 bases remained unmatched. CDR3 length: 13 residues. In DNA form, the CDR3 reads TGTGCCAGCAGCGCGGGACAGAACTACGAGCAGTACTTC. Its translation: CASSAGQNYEQYF.

The genes are TRBV30 and TRBJ1-6; 7 positions match TRBD1. Trimming at V came to 3 bases and at J to 7 bases, leaving 6 bases not matched to a gene. This CDR3 spans 14 amino acids. CDR1 is GTSNPN, CDR2 SVGIG, per germline (reference sequence). In DNA form, the CDR3 reads TGTGCCTGGAGCCCCAAAGGGGGCAATTCACCCCTCCACTTT. It encodes CAWSPKGGNSPLHF.

The gene calls are TRBV7-2 and TRBJ1-4, with a weak D call TRBD1 (5 bases). The germline gives CDR1 SGHTA, CDR2 FQGNSA. This CDR3 is 16 amino acids long. Between the trimmed V and J ends, which lost 1 base and 4 bases, there was a span of 13 bases. The CDR3 here is CASSLVPQGINEKLFF. CDR3 nucleotide sequence: TGTGCCAGCAGCTTAGTACCCCAGGGCATTAATGAAAAACTGTTTTTT.

The chain combines TRBV10-1 with TRBJ2-1; TRBD2 matches at 13 bases. Germline CDR1 WNHNN, CDR2 SYGVQD (reference sequence). CDR3 length equals 17 residues. The trim removed 3 bases at V and 5 bases at J, leaving 7 bases unmatched. CDR3 sequence (DNA): TGCGCCAGCAGTGACCAGCCGGGACTAGCGGGGAACAATGAGCAGTTCTTC. As protein: CASSDQPGLAGNNEQFF.

The rearrangement joins TRBV18 to TRBJ1-2; a weak D match, TRBD1 (6 bases). V shed 0 bases and J shed 6 bases, with 14 bases lying between them. The germline gives CDR1 KGHSH, CDR2 LQKENI. The CDR3 is made up of 15 amino acids. The CDR3 nucleotides are TGTGCCAGCTCACCACCGGTGGACAGTCGGGATGGCTACACCTTC. Amino acid sequence: CASSPPVDSRDGYTF.

The V and J genes are TRBV6-5 and TRBJ2-3; the D gene is possibly TRBD2 (5 bases). This CDR3 has 16 amino acids. The germline V gene has CDR1 MNHEY and CDR2 SVGAGI. The ends were cut back, 4 bases at V and 0 bases at J, with 14 bases in the middle. The CDR3 is CASSLIGRTSTDTQYF. CDR3 nucleotides: TGTGCCAGCAGTTTAATCGGCAGGACTAGCACAGATACGCAGTATTTT.

CDR3 DNA: TGCGCCAGCAGCCAAGGACCAGGGGGCAACGAGCAGTACTTC. The encoded protein is CASSQGPGGNEQYF. The rearrangement joins TRBV4-1 to TRBJ2-7; TRBD1 aligns across 8 bases. This CDR3 region has 14 residues. V gave up 1 base and J gave up 5 bases; unmatched junction bases: 4. Germline V gene data show CDR1 as MGHRA and CDR2 as YSYEKL.

The V gene is TRBV27, the J gene TRBJ2-5, with 9 bases fitting TRBD2. With V trimmed by 2 bases and J by 4 bases, 11 bases remained unmatched. In germline, CDR1 is MNHEY, CDR2 SMNVEV (reference sequence). The CDR3 extends over 17 amino acids. The CDR3 sequence is CASSLGAAGGYGETQYF. CDR3 sequence (DNA): TGTGCCAGCAGTTTAGGGGCAGCGGGGGGATACGGAGAGACCCAGTACTTC.

V usage is TRBV18 and J usage is TRBJ1-1, with a weak D call TRBD1 (6 bases). The V and J ends lost 3 bases and 3 bases respectively, with 20 bases between them. The CDR3 runs to 17 residues. Germline values: CDR1 KGHSH, CDR2 LQKENI. The CDR3 coding sequence is TGTGCCAGCTCACCCCAGGGGCCCATTATTTCCTACACTGAAGCTTTCTTT. Translating it yields CASSPQGPIISYTEAFF.

This sequence joins TRBV7-2 and TRBJ2-7; D is undetermined. The CDR3 spans 13 residues. V lost 5 bases and J 5 bases, leaving 13 bases between the germline ends. Germline V gene sequence: CDR1 SGHTA, CDR2 FQGNSA. CDR3 in amino acids: CASSVKQANEQYF. CDR3 nucleotides: TGTGCCAGCAGCGTCAAGCAAGCCAACGAGCAGTACTTC.

This chain joins TRBV5-5 and TRBJ1-6, with 9 nucleotides matching TRBD1. The CDR3 is 14 residues long. Per germline, CDR1 SGHKS and CDR2 YYEKEE (reference sequence). V lost 4 bases, J lost 8 bases, and 4 bases stayed unmatched. The CDR3 loop is CASSPGTGHSPLHF. CDR3 bases: TGTGCCAGCAGCCCCGGGACAGGGCATTCACCCCTCCACTTT. The full variable domain, completed using reference TRBV5-5 and TRBJ1-6, is DAGVTQSPTHLIKTRGQQVTLRCSPISGHKSVSWYQQVLGQGPQFIFQYYEKEERGRGNFPDRFSARQFPNYSSELNVNALLLGDSALYLCASSPGTGHSPLHFGNGTRLTVT.

This clone has only a few counts. V usage is TRBV19 and J usage is TRBJ2-1; D is unclear. Trimming shortened V by 5 bases and J by 4 bases, and 12 bases separated the two germline ends. Per germline, CDR1 LNHDA and CDR2 SQIVND (reference sequence). The CDR3 is 14 residues long. The chain's CDR3 is CASSWVGQYNEQFF. CDR3 nucleotide sequence: TGTGCCAGTAGTTGGGTTGGGCAGTACAATGAGCAGTTCTTC.

V gene TRBV28 combines with J gene TRBJ1-2, with 10 bases lining up with TRBD1. The CDR3 length is 15 residues. V trimming: 6 bases; J trimming: 5 bases; junction bases outside the gene matches: 9. CDR1 is MDHEN and CDR2 is SYDVKM in the germline V gene. The CDR3 nucleotides are TGTGCCAGCAGGCCGACAGGGGGCTTAGGTTATGGCTACACCTTC. Protein sequence: CASRPTGGLGYGYTF.

The rearrangement joins TRBV7-9 to TRBJ2-1; no reliable D call. The V end lost 4 bases, the J end lost 6 bases, and 10 bases lay between the germline ends. Germline V gene data show CDR1 as SEHNR and CDR2 as FQNEAQ (reference sequence). The length of the CDR3 is 13 residues. The CDR3 region has the DNA TGTGCCAGCAGCTCCCTAGATCTCAATGAGCAGTTCTTC. Translating gives CASSSLDLNEQFF.

The chain couples TRBV7-3 to TRBJ2-1; 16 positions match TRBD2. The CDR3 length is 16 residues. Germline CDR1 reads SGHTA; CDR2 reads FQGTGA. With 5 bases clipped from V and 8 bases from J, the junction kept 6 bases outside the gene matches. The CDR3 reads CASSLRGLAGGHEQFF. DNA for the CDR3: TGTGCCAGCAGCCTAAGGGGACTAGCGGGGGGGCATGAGCAGTTCTTC.

This chain joins TRBV6-6 and TRBJ1-2, with D hard to call. Deletions cut 6 bases from V and 0 bases from J, with 11 bases between. The germline V gene has CDR1 MNHNY and CDR2 SVGAGI (reference sequence). CDR3 size: 14 residues. CDR3 loop: CASRINQANYGYTF. The CDR3 nucleotides are TGTGCCAGCAGGATCAACCAGGCTAACTATGGCTACACCTTC.

The chain has TRBV5-6 and TRBJ1-3; tentatively, D is TRBD1 (6 bases). There are 16 residues in the CDR3. CDR1 SGHDT and CDR2 YYEEEE come from the germline V gene. Deletions cut 0 bases from V and 0 bases from J, with 10 bases between. As DNA, the CDR3 is TGTGCCAGCAGCTTGGTGACAGGAAACTCTGGAAACACCATATATTTT. It translates to CASSLVTGNSGNTIYF.

The J gene is TRBJ2-2, the V gene TRBV10-3, with TRBD1 matching over 7 bases. Trimming at V came to 0 bases and at J to 5 bases, leaving 6 bases not matched to a gene. CDR3 size: 16 residues. The germline V gene has CDR1 ENHRY and CDR2 SYGVKD. The CDR3 reads CAISESGRGWTGELFF. As DNA, the CDR3 is TGTGCCATCAGTGAGTCGGGCAGGGGGTGGACCGGGGAGCTGTTTTTT.

J is TRBJ1-1 and V is TRBV7-6, with a tentative D call TRBD1 (5 bases). V lost 4 bases, J lost 7 bases, and 10 bases lay in between. Germline V lookup: CDR1 SGHVS, CDR2 FNYEAQ. The CDR3 loop spans 12 amino acids. This chain's CDR3 is CASSSGGIEAFF. In DNA, the CDR3 is TGTGCCAGCAGCTCCGGGGGGATTGAAGCTTTCTTT.

The chain uses TRBV11-2 and TRBJ2-5; TRBD2 is a possible D gene (5 bases). The CDR3 is 11 residues long. Germline V gene data show CDR1 as SGHAT and CDR2 as FQNNGV. Trimming cost V 4 bases and J 5 bases, with 5 bases left between them. This CDR3 is CASSSGETQYF. The CDR3 nucleotides read TGTGCCAGCAGCTCGGGGGAGACCCAGTACTTC.

J is TRBJ1-3 and V is TRBV11-2; 9 bases align to TRBD1. Germline-derived CDR1 and CDR2 are SGHAT and FQNNGV. This CDR3 is built from 18 residues. V lost 1 base to trimming and J lost 4 bases; unmatched junction nucleotides: 11. CDR3 sequence: CASSLVPPYRGQGNTIYF. The CDR3 region has the DNA TGTGCCAGCAGCTTAGTCCCTCCGTACAGGGGGCAAGGAAACACCATATATTTT.

The CDR3 reads CASSPRRGTVNTGELFF. The CDR3 nucleotides read TGTGCCAGCAGCCCTCGGAGAGGGACAGTGAACACCGGGGAGCTGTTTTTT. V is TRBV9 and J is TRBJ2-2; TRBD1 aligns across 7 bases. The CDR3 spans 17 residues. CDR1 and CDR2 from the germline V gene are SGDLS and YYNGEE. V dropped 4 bases and J dropped 1; count of bases not matched to a gene: 10.